This record looks at one T cell receptor (beta chain) sequence and its context. These data are taken from a study of blood T cell repertoires in COVID-19. The CDR3 is 20 amino acids. Looked up from germline, CDR1 is MNHEY and CDR2 is SVGEGT. Trimming removed 2 bases from V and 4 bases from J; junction bases left unmatched: 17. The data were produced by immunoSEQ multiplex PCR, yet TCRdb's version contains in-frame clones alone and is incomplete. The sample contains about 94,000 clones, around 80% of which appear only once. Sequencing was carried out using peripheral blood. The receptor was derived from a human donor in a cohort sampled during active COVID-19. The gene calls are TRBV6-2 or TRBV6-3 and TRBJ2-2; 9 bases are shared with TRBD2. This CDR3 reads CASSYAGLGSGSLRTGELFF. The CDR3 nucleotides read TGTGCCAGCAGTTACGCAGGGTTGGGTAGCGGGAGCCTCCGCACCGGGGAGCTGTTTTTT.